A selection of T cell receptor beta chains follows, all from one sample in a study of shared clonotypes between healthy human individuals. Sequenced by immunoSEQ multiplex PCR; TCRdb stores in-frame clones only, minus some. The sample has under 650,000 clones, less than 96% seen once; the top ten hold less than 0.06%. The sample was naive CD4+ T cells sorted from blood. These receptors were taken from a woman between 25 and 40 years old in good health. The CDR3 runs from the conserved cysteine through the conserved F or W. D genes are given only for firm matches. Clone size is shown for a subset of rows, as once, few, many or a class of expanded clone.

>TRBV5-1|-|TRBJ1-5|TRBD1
CASSLDGQGNQPQHF
TGCGCCAGCAGCTTGGACGGACAGGGGAATCAGCCCCAGCATTTT
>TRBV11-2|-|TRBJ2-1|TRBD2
CASSFLAGEDEQFF
TGTGCCAGCAGCTTCCTAGCGGGAGAGGATGAGCAGTTCTTC
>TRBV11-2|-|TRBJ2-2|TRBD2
CASSLVPSGNTGELFF
TGTGCCAGCAGCTTAGTCCCTAGCGGGAACACCGGGGAGCTGTTTTTT
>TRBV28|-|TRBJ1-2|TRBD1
CASSSTDRGVYGYTF
TGTGCCAGCAGTTCCACCGACAGGGGGGTGTATGGCTACACCTTC
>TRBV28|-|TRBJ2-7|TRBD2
CATTPGGTYEQYF
TGTGCCACTACACCGGGAGGTACGTACGAGCAGTACTTC
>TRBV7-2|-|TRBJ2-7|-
CASRARSSYEQYF
TGTGCCAGCAGAGCCAGATCTTCCTACGAGCAGTACTTC
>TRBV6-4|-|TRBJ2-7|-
CASSHGTYSYEQYF
TGTGCCAGCAGCCACGGGACCTACTCCTACGAGCAGTACTTC
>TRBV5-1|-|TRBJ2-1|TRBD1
CASSWRQGAIEQFF
TGCGCCAGCAGCTGGAGACAGGGGGCAATTGAGCAGTTCTTC
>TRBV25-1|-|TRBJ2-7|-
CASSVLGSFYEQYF
TGTGCCAGCAGTGTCTTGGGCAGTTTCTACGAGCAGTACTTC
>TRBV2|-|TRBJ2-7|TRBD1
CASSAPQGAHEQYF
TGTGCCAGCAGCGCCCCCCAGGGGGCTCACGAGCAGTACTTC
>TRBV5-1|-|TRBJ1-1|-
CASKRDTVNTEAFF
TGCGCCAGCAAACGAGACACGGTGAACACTGAAGCTTTCTTT
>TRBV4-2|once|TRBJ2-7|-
CASSHPDRPLGEQYF
TGTGCCAGCAGCCACCCCGACAGGCCGCTCGGCGAGCAGTACTTC
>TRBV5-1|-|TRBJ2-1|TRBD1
CASSSDVGQGTYNEQFF
TGCGCCAGCAGCTCAGATGTGGGACAGGGTACCTACAATGAGCAGTTCTTC
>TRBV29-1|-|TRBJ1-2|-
CSVVLGESRRASGYTF
TGCAGCGTTGTACTTGGGGAGTCGAGGAGGGCGAGCGGCTACACCTTC
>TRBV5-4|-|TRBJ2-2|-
CASSSRGETGELFF
TGTGCCAGCAGCTCCAGGGGGGAAACCGGGGAGCTGTTTTTT
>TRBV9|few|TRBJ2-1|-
CASSEVVGDEQFF
TGTGCCAGCAGCGAAGTCGTCGGGGATGAGCAGTTCTTC